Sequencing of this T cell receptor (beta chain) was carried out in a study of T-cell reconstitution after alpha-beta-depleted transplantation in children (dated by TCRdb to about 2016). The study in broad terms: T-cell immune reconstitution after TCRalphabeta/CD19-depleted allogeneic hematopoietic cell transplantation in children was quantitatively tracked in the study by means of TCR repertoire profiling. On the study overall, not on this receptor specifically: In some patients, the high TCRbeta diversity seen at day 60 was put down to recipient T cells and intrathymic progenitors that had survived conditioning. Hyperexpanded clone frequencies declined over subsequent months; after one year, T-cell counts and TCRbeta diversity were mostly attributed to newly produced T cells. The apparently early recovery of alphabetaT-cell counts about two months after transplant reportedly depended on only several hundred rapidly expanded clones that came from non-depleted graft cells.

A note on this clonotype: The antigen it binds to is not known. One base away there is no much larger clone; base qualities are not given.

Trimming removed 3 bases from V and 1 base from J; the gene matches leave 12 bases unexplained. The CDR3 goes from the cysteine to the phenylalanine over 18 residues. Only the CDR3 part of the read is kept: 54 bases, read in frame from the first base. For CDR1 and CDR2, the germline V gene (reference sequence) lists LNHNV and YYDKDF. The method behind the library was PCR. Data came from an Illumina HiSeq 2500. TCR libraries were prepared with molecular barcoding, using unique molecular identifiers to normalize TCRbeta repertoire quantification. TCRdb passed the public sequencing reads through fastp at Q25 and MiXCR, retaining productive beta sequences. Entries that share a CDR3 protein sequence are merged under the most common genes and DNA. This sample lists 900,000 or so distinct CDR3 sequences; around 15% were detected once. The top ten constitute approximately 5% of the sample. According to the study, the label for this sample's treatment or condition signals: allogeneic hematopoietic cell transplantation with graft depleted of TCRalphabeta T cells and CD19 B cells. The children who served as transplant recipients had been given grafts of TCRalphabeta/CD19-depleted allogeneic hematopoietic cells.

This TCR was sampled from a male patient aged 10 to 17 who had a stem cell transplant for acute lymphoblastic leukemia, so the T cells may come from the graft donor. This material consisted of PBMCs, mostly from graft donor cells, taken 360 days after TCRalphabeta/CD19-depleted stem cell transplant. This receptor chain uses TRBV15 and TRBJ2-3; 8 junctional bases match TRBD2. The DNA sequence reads TGTGCCACCAGCAGCGATGCGGGAGGCATTAGAGGCACAGATACGCAGTATTTT. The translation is CATSSDAGGIRGTDTQYF.